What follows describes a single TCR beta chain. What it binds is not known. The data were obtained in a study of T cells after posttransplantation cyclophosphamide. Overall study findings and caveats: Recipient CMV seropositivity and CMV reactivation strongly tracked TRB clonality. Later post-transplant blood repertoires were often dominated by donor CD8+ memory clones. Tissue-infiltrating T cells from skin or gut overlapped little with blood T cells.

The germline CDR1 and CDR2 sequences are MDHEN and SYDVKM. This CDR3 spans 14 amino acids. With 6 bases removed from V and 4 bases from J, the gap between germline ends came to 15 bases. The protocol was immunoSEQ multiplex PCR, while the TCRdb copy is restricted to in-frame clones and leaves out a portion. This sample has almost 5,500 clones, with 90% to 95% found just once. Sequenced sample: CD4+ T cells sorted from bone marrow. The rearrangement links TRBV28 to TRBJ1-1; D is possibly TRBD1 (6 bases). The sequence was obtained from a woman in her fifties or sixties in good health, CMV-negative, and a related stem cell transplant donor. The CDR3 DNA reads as TGTGCCAGCAGAGAGGGGGTTTTGGGCACTGAAGCTTTCTTT. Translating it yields CASREGVLGTEAFF.